This is a list of T cell receptor beta chains from one sample in a study of cytomegalovirus exposure and HLA in healthy donors. Profiling relied on immunoSEQ multiplex PCR, and the TCRdb table lists in-frame clones only, not all of them. The table has roughly 55,000 clones, 65% to 80% seen once; the top ten hold 30% to 40%. The specimen was PBMCs. These receptors were collected from a middle-aged man in good health and CMV-seropositive. Both conserved end residues are part of each CDR3. The D gene is left open where the match is weak. Where a row states a size, it is once, few, many or the class of an expanded clone; other rows omit it.

v_call	d_call	j_call	clone_size	cdr3_aa	cdr3_nt
TRBV9	-	TRBJ2-7	few	CASSRKTGTYEQYF	TGTGCCAGCAGCAGAAAGACGGGGACCTACGAGCAGTACTTC
TRBV5-4	-	TRBJ2-5	-	CASSEGQQETQYF	TGTGCCAGCAGCGAGGGCCAGCAAGAGACCCAGTACTTC
TRBV7-2	TRBD2	TRBJ2-5	few	CASSLGGGAQETQYF	TGTGCCAGCAGCTTAGGCGGGGGGGCTCAAGAGACCCAGTACTTC
TRBV6-5	-	TRBJ1-1	few	CASRELEMNTEAFF	TGTGCCAGCAGAGAGCTTGAAATGAACACTGAAGCTTTCTTT
TRBV6-5	-	TRBJ1-6	-	CASSYSRSSYNSPLHF	TGTGCCAGCAGTTACTCTCGGAGCTCCTATAATTCACCCCTCCACTTT
TRBV5-1	TRBD2	TRBJ2-2	-	CASSLKSRSGGASGELFF	TGCGCCAGCAGCTTAAAGTCTCGAAGCGGGGGGGCCTCCGGGGAGCTGTTTTTT
TRBV6-1	-	TRBJ2-5	few	CASNRGAEKTQYF	TGTGCCAGTAACCGGGGGGCAGAGAAGACCCAGTACTTC
TRBV2	-	TRBJ1-2	-	CASIPDYGYTF	TGTGCCAGCATTCCGGACTATGGCTACACCTTC
TRBV5-4	-	TRBJ1-1	-	CASSLAFTGITEAFF	TGTGCCAGCAGCTTAGCCTTTACAGGGATCACTGAAGCTTTCTTT
TRBV6-5	-	TRBJ1-1	-	CASRQGFGTEAFF	TGTGCCAGCAGGCAGGGGTTCGGCACTGAAGCTTTCTTT
TRBV7-2	TRBD1	TRBJ1-6	-	CASSSGQGYNSPLHF	TGTGCCAGCAGCTCCGGACAGGGCTATAATTCACCCCTCCACTTT
TRBV5-1	-	TRBJ2-7	few	CASSLTETYEQYF	TGCGCCAGCAGCTTGACAGAGACCTACGAGCAGTACTTC
TRBV18	-	TRBJ1-2	once	CASSPTSQGRGYTF	TGTGCCAGCTCCCCCACTTCCCAGGGGCGAGGCTACACCTTC
TRBV29-1	TRBD2	TRBJ2-5	-	CSVDSSGGETQYF	TGCAGCGTTGACTCTAGCGGAGGCGAGACCCAGTACTTC
TRBV5-1	TRBD1	TRBJ1-2	few	CASSLVVGTGEGTF	TGCGCCAGCAGCTTGGTGGTTGGGACAGGAGAAGGAACCTTC
TRBV5-6	-	TRBJ2-7	few	CASSFKREQYF	TGTGCCAGCAGCTTTAAGCGCGAGCAGTACTTC
TRBV4-1	-	TRBJ2-3	once	CASSRQEGRTDTQYF	TGCGCCAGCAGCCGCCAGGAAGGGAGGACAGATACGCAGTATTTT
TRBV7-9	TRBD1	TRBJ1-2	-	CASSSGTDTSNYGYTF	TGTGCCAGCAGCTCCGGGACAGACACCTCTAACTATGGCTACACCTTC
TRBV19	TRBD1	TRBJ1-2	-	CASRERQGTLYEGYTF	TGTGCCAGTAGAGAGAGACAGGGGACCCTGTATGAGGGCTACACCTTC
TRBV4-1	-	TRBJ2-3	-	CASSQDSLRDTQYF	TGCGCCAGCAGCCAAGATAGCTTAAGAGATACGCAGTATTTT
TRBV7-9	TRBD2	TRBJ2-1	-	CASSPMGLAGANEQFF	TGTGCCAGCAGCCCCATGGGACTAGCGGGGGCCAATGAGCAGTTCTTC
TRBV4-2	TRBD2	TRBJ2-3	-	CASSQDIAGGPTDTQYF	TGTGCCAGCAGCCAAGACATAGCGGGGGGGCCCACAGATACGCAGTATTTT
TRBV4-1	TRBD1	TRBJ1-1	-	CASSQSGQGGYTEAFF	TGCGCCAGCAGCCAATCGGGACAGGGGGGATATACTGAAGCTTTCTTT
TRBV19	-	TRBJ1-2	-	CASNYPFGGDYGYTF	TGTGCCAGTAATTACCCATTTGGGGGCGACTATGGCTACACCTTC
TRBV14	-	TRBJ2-7	-	CASSPPREQYF	TGTGCCAGCAGCCCCCCTAGAGAGCAGTACTTC
TRBV4-1	-	TRBJ2-7	-	CASSLWGGYEQYF	TGCGCCAGCAGCCTATGGGGCGGTTACGAGCAGTACTTC
TRBV7-6	-	TRBJ2-1	-	CASSLANEQFF	TGTGCCAGCAGCTTGGCCAATGAGCAGTTCTTC
TRBV30	-	TRBJ1-1	-	CAWSFRSGRLEAFF	TGTGCCTGGAGTTTTCGATCCGGGAGGCTTGAAGCTTTCTTT
TRBV2	-	TRBJ1-5	-	CASSPGMVQPQHF	TGTGCCAGCAGTCCAGGGATGGTTCAGCCCCAGCATTTT
TRBV6-4	-	TRBJ2-4	-	CASSEHPSNIQYF	TGTGCCAGCAGTGAACACCCCTCTAACATTCAGTACTTC
TRBV7-3	-	TRBJ2-3	-	CASSLNLGPDTQYF	TGTGCCAGCAGCTTAAATCTGGGGCCAGATACGCAGTATTTT
TRBV27	TRBD1	TRBJ1-2	once	CASSLGVDRARSNYGYTF	TGTGCCAGCAGTTTAGGGGTGGACAGGGCTCGATCTAACTATGGCTACACCTTC
TRBV6-5	TRBD2	TRBJ2-3	-	CASSQLAVSTDTQYF	TGTGCCAGCAGCCAGCTAGCGGTGAGCACAGATACGCAGTATTTT
TRBV2	-	TRBJ1-4	-	CASSEGGKGLFF	TGTGCCAGCAGTGAAGGGGGCAAGGGACTGTTTTTT
TRBV11-1	-	TRBJ2-7	-	CASSPQGSIYEQYF	TGTGCCAGCAGCCCCCAGGGGTCCATCTACGAGCAGTACTTC